Listed here are 5 T cell receptor beta chains from one sample, sequenced in a study of control samples from healthy donors and cancer patients. Generated by immunoSEQ multiplex PCR, the TCRdb table keeps only in-frame clones and is missing some. Found here are roughly 180,000 clones, about 93% of them singletons; the top ten hold over 3.5%. The specimen was blood. The receptor source for this set is a woman aged 60 to 75 in good health.

This clone showed up just once. This chain joins TRBV6-2 or TRBV6-3 and TRBJ2-7, with a possible D match to TRBD1 (5 bases). CDR1 MNHEY and CDR2 SVGEGT come from the germline V gene. CDR3 size: 17 residues. Trimming shortened V by 0 bases and J by 2 bases, and 17 bases separated the two germline ends. CDR3 sequence: CASSYSAARVRAYEQYF. The CDR3 bases are TGTGCCAGCAGTTACTCGGCCGCCAGGGTACGGGCCTACGAGCAGTACTTC.

The gene calls are TRBV6-6 and TRBJ1-2, with a tentative D call TRBD1 (6 bases). The germline V gene has CDR1 MNHNY and CDR2 SVGAGI (reference sequence). Trimming took off 8 bases at V and 0 bases at J, with 22 bases between the two ends. This CDR3 region has 17 residues. CDR3 amino acids: CASGLFVTGTTNYGYTF. The CDR3 nucleotides are TGTGCCAGCGGTCTTTTTGTCACCGGGACAACTAACTATGGCTACACCTTC.

V is TRBV5-6 and J is TRBJ2-5, with TRBD2 matching 11 bases. V was clipped by 1 base and J by 5 bases; unmatched bases: 10. CDR3 length: 17 residues. Germline-derived CDR1 and CDR2 are SGHDT and YYEEEE. The CDR3 bases are TGTGCCAGCAGCTTGTCGGGACTAGCGGTTTTAGGGGAGACCCAGTACTTC. It yields the protein CASSLSGLAVLGETQYF.

The chain employs TRBV7-8 and TRBJ1-1; the D is unclear. The CDR3 is 14 residues long. V was pared by 7 bases and J by 1 base, with 13 bases between. CDR1 and CDR2 from the germline V gene are SGHVS and FQNEAQ. CDR3 amino acids: CASTPNPGNTEAFF. The CDR3 DNA reads TGTGCCAGCACCCCTAATCCAGGGAACACTGAAGCTTTCTTT.

V usage is TRBV2 and J usage is TRBJ1-1; TRBD1 agrees at 7 bases. Per the germline V gene, CDR1 is SNHLY and CDR2 is FYNNEI. V dropped 7 bases and J dropped 1; count of bases not matched to a gene: 3. The CDR3 totals 13 residues. The CDR3 sequence: CASTRDRNTEAFF. The CDR3 region has the DNA TGTGCCAGCACCAGGGACAGGAACACTGAAGCTTTCTTT.